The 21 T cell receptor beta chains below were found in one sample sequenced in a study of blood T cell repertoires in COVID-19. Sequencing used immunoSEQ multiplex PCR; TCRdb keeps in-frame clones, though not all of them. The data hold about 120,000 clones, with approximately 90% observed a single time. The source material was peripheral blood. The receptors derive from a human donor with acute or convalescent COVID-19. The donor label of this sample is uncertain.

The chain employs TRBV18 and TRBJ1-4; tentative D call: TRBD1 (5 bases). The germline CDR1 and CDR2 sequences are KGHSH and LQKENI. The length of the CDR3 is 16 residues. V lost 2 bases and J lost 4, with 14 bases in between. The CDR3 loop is CASSPSREGRNEKLFF. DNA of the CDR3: TGTGCCAGCTCACCATCACGGGAGGGGCGTAATGAAAAACTGTTTTTT.

In nucleotides, the CDR3 is TGTGCCACCAGTGACCGGGAGTTTTCCTACAATGAGCAGTTCTTC. It encodes CATSDREFSYNEQFF. This chain uses TRBV15 with TRBJ2-1, with D perhaps matching TRBD2 (6 bases). Germline CDR1 and CDR2: LNHNV and YYDKDF (reference sequence). The CDR3 extends over 15 amino acids. The V gene lost 6 bases and the J gene lost 1 base, with 13 bases spanning the gap.

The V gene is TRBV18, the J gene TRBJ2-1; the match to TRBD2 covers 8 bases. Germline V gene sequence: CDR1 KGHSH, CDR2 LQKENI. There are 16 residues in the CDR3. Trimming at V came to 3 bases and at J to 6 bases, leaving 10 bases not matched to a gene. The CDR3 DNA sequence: TGTGCCAGCTCACCCACGGCTGGCGGGGGGTCCAATGAGCAGTTCTTC. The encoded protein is CASSPTAGGGSNEQFF.

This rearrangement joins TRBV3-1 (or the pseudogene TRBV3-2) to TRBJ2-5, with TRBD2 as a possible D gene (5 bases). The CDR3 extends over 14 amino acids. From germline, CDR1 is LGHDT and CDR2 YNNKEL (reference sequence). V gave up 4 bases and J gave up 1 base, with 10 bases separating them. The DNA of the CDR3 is TGTGCCAGCAGCCCAAGGGCGGGCCAAGAGACCCAGTACTTC. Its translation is CASSPRAGQETQYF.

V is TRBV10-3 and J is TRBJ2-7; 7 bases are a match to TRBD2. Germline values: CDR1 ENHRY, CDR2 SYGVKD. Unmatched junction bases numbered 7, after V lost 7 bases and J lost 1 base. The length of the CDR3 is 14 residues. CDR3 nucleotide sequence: TGTGCCATCACGGATGGGAGGGCGTCCTACGAGCAGTACTTC. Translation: CAITDGRASYEQYF.

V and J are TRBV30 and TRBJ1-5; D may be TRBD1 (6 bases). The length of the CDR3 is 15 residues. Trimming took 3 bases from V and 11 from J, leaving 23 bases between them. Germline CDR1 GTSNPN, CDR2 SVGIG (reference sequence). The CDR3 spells CAWSPGESWGQAQHF. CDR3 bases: TGTGCCTGGAGCCCCGGGGAAAGCTGGGGGCAAGCCCAGCATTTT. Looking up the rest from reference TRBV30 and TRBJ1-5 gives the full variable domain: SQTIHQWPATLVQPVGSPLSLECTVEGTSNPNLYWYRQAAGRGLQLLFYSVGIGQISSEVPQNLSASRPQDRQFILSSKKLLLSDSGFYLCAWSPGESWGQAQHFGDGTRLSIL.

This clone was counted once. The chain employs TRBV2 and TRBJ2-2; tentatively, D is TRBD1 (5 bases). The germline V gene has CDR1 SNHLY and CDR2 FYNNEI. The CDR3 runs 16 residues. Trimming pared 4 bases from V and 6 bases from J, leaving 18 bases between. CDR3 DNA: TGTGCCAGCAGTGTCTTGGGGCTTCCTAATTCCGGGGAGCTGTTTTTT. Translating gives CASSVLGLPNSGELFF.

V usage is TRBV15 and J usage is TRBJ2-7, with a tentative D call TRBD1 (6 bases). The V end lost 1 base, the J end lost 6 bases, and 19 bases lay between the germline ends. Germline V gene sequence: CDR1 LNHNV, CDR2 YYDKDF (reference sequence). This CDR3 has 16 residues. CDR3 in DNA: TGTGCCACCAGCAGAGGGGATCAGGGGACCTGGGGCGAGCAGTACTTC. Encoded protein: CATSRGDQGTWGEQYF.

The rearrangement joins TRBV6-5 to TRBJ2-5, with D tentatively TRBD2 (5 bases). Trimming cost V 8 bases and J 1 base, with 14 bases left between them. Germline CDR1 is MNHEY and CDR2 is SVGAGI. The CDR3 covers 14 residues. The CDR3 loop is CASSRADAQETQYF. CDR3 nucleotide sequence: TGTGCCAGCTCCCGAGCGGATGCCCAAGAGACCCAGTACTTC.

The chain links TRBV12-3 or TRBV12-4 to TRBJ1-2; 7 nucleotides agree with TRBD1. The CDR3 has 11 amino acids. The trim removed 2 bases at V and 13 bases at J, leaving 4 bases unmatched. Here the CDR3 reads CASSLRDRFTF. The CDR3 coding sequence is TGTGCCAGCAGTTTAAGGGACAGATTCACCTTC.

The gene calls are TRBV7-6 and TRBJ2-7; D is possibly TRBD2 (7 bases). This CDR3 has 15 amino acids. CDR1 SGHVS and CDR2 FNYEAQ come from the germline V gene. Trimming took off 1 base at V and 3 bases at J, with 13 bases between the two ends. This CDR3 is CASSLGVGGDYEQYF. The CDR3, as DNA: TGTGCCAGCAGCTTAGGTGTAGGGGGGGACTACGAGCAGTACTTC.

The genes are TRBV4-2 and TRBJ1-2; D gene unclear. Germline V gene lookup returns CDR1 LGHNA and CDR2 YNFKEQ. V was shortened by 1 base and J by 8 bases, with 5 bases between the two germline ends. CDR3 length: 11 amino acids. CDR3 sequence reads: CASSQGRGYTF. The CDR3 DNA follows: TGTGCCAGCAGCCAAGGTCGGGGCTACACCTTC.

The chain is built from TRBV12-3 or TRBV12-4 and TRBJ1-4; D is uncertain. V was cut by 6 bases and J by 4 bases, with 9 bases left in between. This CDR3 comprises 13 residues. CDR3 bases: TGTGCCAGCAGGCGGCAGAGTAATGAAAAACTGTTTTTT. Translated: CASRRQSNEKLFF.

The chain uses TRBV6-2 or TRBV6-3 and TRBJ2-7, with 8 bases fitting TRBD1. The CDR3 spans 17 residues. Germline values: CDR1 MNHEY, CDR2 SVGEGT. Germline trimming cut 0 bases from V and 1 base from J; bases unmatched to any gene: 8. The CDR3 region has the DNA TGTGCCAGCAGTTACTCGCCCGACAGGGGCCTATCCTACGAGCAGTACTTC. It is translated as CASSYSPDRGLSYEQYF.

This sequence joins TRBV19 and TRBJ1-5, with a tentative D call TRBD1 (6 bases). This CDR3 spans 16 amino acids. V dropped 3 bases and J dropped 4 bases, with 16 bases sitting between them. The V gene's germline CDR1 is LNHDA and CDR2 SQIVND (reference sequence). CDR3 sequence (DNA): TGTGCCAGTAGTATTGGGAGGGGGACCCCAAATCAGCCCCAGCATTTT. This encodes CASSIGRGTPNQPQHF.

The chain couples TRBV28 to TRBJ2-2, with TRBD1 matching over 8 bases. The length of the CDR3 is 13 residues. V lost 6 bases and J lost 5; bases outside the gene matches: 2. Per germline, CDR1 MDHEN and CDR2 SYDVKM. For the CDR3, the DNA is TGTGCCAGCAGACAGGGGGTTACCGGGGAGCTGTTTTTT. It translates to CASRQGVTGELFF.

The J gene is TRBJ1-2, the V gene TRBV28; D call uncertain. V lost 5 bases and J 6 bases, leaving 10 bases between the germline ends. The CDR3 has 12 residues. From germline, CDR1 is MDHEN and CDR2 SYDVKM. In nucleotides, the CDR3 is TGTGCCAGCAGTAACAATGTTAATGGCTACACCTTC. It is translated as CASSNNVNGYTF.

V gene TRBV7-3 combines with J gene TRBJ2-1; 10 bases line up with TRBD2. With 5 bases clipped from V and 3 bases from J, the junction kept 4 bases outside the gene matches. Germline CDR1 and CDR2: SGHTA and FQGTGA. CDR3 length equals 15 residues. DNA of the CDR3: TGTGCCAGCAGCCTCGGACTAGCGGACTACAATGAGCAGTTCTTC. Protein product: CASSLGLADYNEQFF.

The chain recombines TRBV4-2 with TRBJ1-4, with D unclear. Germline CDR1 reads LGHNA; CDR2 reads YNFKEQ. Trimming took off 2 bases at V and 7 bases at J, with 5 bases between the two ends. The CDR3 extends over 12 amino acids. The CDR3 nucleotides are TGTGCCAGCAGCCAATTAGCTGAAAAACTGTTTTTT. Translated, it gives CASSQLAEKLFF.

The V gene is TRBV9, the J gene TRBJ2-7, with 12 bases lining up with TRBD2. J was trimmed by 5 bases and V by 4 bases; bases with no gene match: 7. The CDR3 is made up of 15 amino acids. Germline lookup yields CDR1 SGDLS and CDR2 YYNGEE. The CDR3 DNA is TGTGCCAGCAGCATTACTAGCGGGAGGACCCACGAGCAGTACTTC. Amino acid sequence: CASSITSGRTHEQYF.

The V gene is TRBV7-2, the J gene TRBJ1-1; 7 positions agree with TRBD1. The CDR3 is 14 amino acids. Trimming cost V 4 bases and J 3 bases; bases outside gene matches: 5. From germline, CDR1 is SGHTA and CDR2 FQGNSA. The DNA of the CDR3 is TGTGCCAGCAGCTCACAGGGGATTCACACTGAAGCTTTCTTT. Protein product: CASSSQGIHTEAFF. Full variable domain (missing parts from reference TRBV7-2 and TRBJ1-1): GAGVSQSPSNKVTEKGKDVELRCDPISGHTALYWYRQSLGQGLEFLIYFQGNSAPDKSGLPSDRFSAERTGGSVSTLTIQRTQQEDSAVYLCASSSQGIHTEAFFGQGTRLTVV.